What follows are 17 T cell receptor beta chains derived from one specimen sequenced in a study of patients and donors after allogeneic stem cell transplantation. TCRdb ran MiXCR on the RT-PCR reads and lists one entry per CDR3 protein. This table has about 200,000 distinct CDR3 sequences, roughly two fifths appearing once. Sequencing used blood, either unsorted or a sorted T cell fraction (not recorded which). The receptors here all came from a human donor who was either an allogeneic HSCT recipient or a stem cell or donor lymphocyte infusion donor (not recorded which). It is not recorded whose cells these are; they may come from a transplant donor.

This sequence joins TRBV5-6 and TRBJ1-5, with D perhaps TRBD1 (5 bases). The germline V gene has CDR1 SGHDT and CDR2 YYEEEE. This CDR3 has 15 residues. Trimming removed 0 bases at V and 4 bases at J, with 11 bases between. The CDR3 DNA sequence: TGTGCCAGCAGCTTGGTCGGGGACGGGAATCAGCCCCAGCATTTT. This encodes CASSLVGDGNQPQHF.

This chain uses TRBV4-3 with TRBJ1-1, with a possible D match to TRBD1 (5 bases). CDR3 length: 14 residues. V was cut by 0 bases and J by 11 bases, with 16 bases left in between. From germline, CDR1 is LGHNA and CDR2 YSLEER. CDR3 region: CASSQDRGRGEAFF. CDR3 sequence (DNA): TGCGCCAGCAGCCAAGATAGGGGACGGGGGGAGGCTTTCTTT.

This clonotype was found a few times. The chain recombines TRBV6-6 with TRBJ2-1; no definite D call. V lost 2 bases, J lost 4 bases, and 24 bases lay in between. Germline V gene sequence: CDR1 MNHNY, CDR2 SVGAGI (reference sequence). The CDR3 has 19 residues. CDR3 in amino acids: CASSYERTSVIRMYNEQFF. The CDR3 coding sequence is TGTGCCAGCAGTTACGAAAGAACTTCGGTAATCCGGATGTACAATGAGCAGTTCTTC.

The chain has TRBV28 and TRBJ1-1; D is perhaps TRBD1 (6 bases). Trimming shortened V by 10 bases and J by 4 bases, and 19 bases separated the two germline ends. In germline, CDR1 is MDHEN, CDR2 SYDVKM. The CDR3 runs to 14 residues. CDR3 in amino acids: CATLRRGGSTEAFF. The DNA for the CDR3 is TGTGCCACCCTACGGAGGGGGGGGAGCACTGAAGCTTTCTTT.

This clonotype was seen only a few times. The chain links TRBV20-1 to TRBJ1-6; D is undetermined. CDR1 and CDR2 from the germline V gene are DFQATT and SNEGSKA (reference sequence). Between the trimmed V and J ends, which lost 4 bases and 7 bases, there was a span of 11 bases. The length of the CDR3 is 13 residues. CDR3 loop: CSATRRLNSPLHF. As DNA, the CDR3 is TGCAGTGCTACCAGACGGCTGAATTCACCCCTCCACTTT.

J is TRBJ1-4 and V is TRBV5-1; weak D call: TRBD1 (6 bases). CDR1 SGHRS and CDR2 YFSETQ come from the germline V gene. The CDR3 totals 13 residues. V gave up 4 bases and J gave up 4 bases, with 8 bases separating them. The CDR3 is CASSADSNEKLFF. CDR3 DNA: TGCGCCAGCAGCGCGGACAGTAATGAAAAACTGTTTTTT.

This clonotype has just a few counts. The chain is built from TRBV20-1 and TRBJ1-5; 11 bases agree with TRBD1. The CDR3 totals 15 residues. Per germline, CDR1 DFQATT and CDR2 SNEGSKA (reference sequence). After removal of 5 bases from V and 4 bases from J, the junction contained 7 bases not matched to a gene. The DNA for the CDR3 is TGCAGTGCTTCAACCAGGGACAGGGGGAATCAGCCCCAGCATTTT. It codes for CSASTRDRGNQPQHF.

The V call is TRBV12-3 or TRBV12-4, the J call TRBJ2-1, with TRBD2 identical over 9 bases. This CDR3 comprises 13 residues. Trimming cost V 7 bases and J 10 bases; bases outside gene matches: 8. The CDR3 nucleotides read TGTGCCAGCACGGATAGCGGGAGCGGAGAGCAGTTCTTC. Its protein is CASTDSGSGEQFF.

This clonotype was recorded a few times. This chain uses TRBV7-9 with TRBJ2-1; unclear D gene. The germline CDR1 and CDR2 sequences are SEHNR and FQNEAQ (reference sequence). CDR3 length: 12 amino acids. Trimming cost V 1 base and J 10 bases, with 8 bases left between them. The CDR3 loop reads CASSLDPLEQFF. The DNA of the CDR3 is TGTGCCAGCAGCTTAGATCCGTTGGAGCAGTTCTTC. The full variable domain, its missing parts supplied by reference TRBV7-9 and TRBJ2-1, is DTGVSQNPRHKITKRGQNVTFRCDPISEHNRLYWYRQTLGQGPEFLTYFQNEAQLEKSRLLSDRFSAERPKGSFSTLEIQRTEQGDSAMYLCASSLDPLEQFFGPGTRLTVL.

There are a few counts of this clonotype. The chain couples TRBV29-1 to TRBJ1-1, with TRBD1 as a possible D gene (5 bases). The V end lost 1 base, the J end lost 3 bases, and 6 bases lay between the germline ends. The CDR3 is made up of 12 amino acids. Germline lookup yields CDR1 SQVTM and CDR2 ANQGSEA. CDR3 nucleotide sequence: TGCAGCGTTGAAGGGGGGGACACTGAAGCTTTCTTT. As protein: CSVEGGDTEAFF.

The chain recombines TRBV7-9 with TRBJ2-1; D ambiguous. Germline loops: CDR1 SEHNR, CDR2 FQNEAQ (reference sequence). Trimming stripped 2 bases from V and 3 bases from J, with 5 bases between. CDR3 size: 13 residues. CDR3 sequence (DNA): TGTGCCAGCAGCTTATTCGACTACAATGAGCAGTTCTTC. Translation gives CASSLFDYNEQFF.

The chain carries TRBV2 and TRBJ2-7, with D perhaps assigned TRBD1 or TRBD2 (6 bases each). This CDR3 spans 15 amino acids. In germline, CDR1 is SNHLY, CDR2 FYNNEI. The V and J ends lost 9 bases and 3 bases respectively, with 21 bases between them. The CDR3 bases are TGTGCCAGTGTCGTTGGTAGGGGGGATATCTACGAGCAGTACTTC. This gives the protein CASVVGRGDIYEQYF.

The V call is TRBV2, the J call TRBJ1-2; D might be TRBD1 (6 bases). The CDR3 covers 14 residues. V gave up 2 bases and J gave up 2 bases, with 9 bases separating them. Germline V gene data show CDR1 as SNHLY and CDR2 as FYNNEI. Here the CDR3 reads CASSETGTNYGYTF. Written as DNA, the CDR3 is TGTGCCAGCAGTGAAACAGGGACAAACTATGGCTACACCTTC.

This clonotype was counted between two and nine times. This chain joins TRBV2 and TRBJ1-5, with a weak D call TRBD1 (5 bases). There are 14 residues in the CDR3. Trimming took 4 bases from V and 3 from J, leaving 10 bases between them. Germline V gives CDR1 SNHLY, CDR2 FYNNEI. CDR3 sequence: CASSGGADNQPQHF. The DNA of the CDR3 is TGTGCCAGCAGTGGTGGGGCGGACAATCAGCCCCAGCATTTT.

This clonotype has only a few counts. V gene TRBV10-3 combines with J gene TRBJ1-6; D is uncertain. CDR1 is ENHRY and CDR2 is SYGVKD in the germline V gene. V was shortened by 0 bases and J by 5 bases, with 5 bases between the two germline ends. This CDR3 is built from 14 residues. CDR3 coding DNA: TGTGCCATCAGTGAGTCCGCAAATAATTCACCCCTCCACTTT. Its protein product is CAISESANNSPLHF.

This clonotype appeared a few times. The chain couples TRBV6-2 or TRBV6-3 to TRBJ2-2; 10 bases fit TRBD1. Per germline, CDR1 MNHEY and CDR2 SVGEGT. The CDR3 loop spans 12 amino acids. As DNA, the CDR3 is TGTGACGGACAGGGGGACACCGGGGAGCTGTTTTTT. This gives the protein CDGQGDTGELFF.

The rearrangement links TRBV5-1 to TRBJ1-5; D gene unclear. Germline V CDR1 and CDR2: SGHRS, YFSETQ. This CDR3 has 13 residues. The germline V and J ends were trimmed by 1 base and 4 bases, with 6 bases remaining between them. For the CDR3, the DNA is TGCGCCAGCAGCTTGTTCCCTAATCAGCCCCAGCATTTT. Translating gives CASSLFPNQPQHF.